A single sample is the source of the 24 T cell receptor beta chains below, sequenced in a study of Tregs in tolerant kidney transplant recipients (dated by TCRdb to about 2019). The transplants used related donors with nonmyeloablative bone marrow transplantation, and mixed chimerism in the human trials was transient. Receptor libraries were prepared by the immunoSEQ multiplex PCR assay. TCRdb mirrors the immuneACCESS table, restricted to in-frame sequences. Some clones are absent from its copies; in checked studies, under half trace to an unresolved V gene, and the reason for the others is unknown. The sample contains fewer than 55,000 clones, roughly 87% of them found a single time. Less than 20% of the sample comes from the top ten. The specimen was CD8+ T cells from blood (PBMCs), collected 12 months after the transplant. The receptors shown here come from a human patient who received a combined kidney and bone marrow transplant. After a transplant, some T cells may be of graft donor origin.

The rearrangement links TRBV7-2 to TRBJ2-3; 9 bases agree with TRBD2. This CDR3 comprises 15 residues. The junction had 3 bases not matched to a gene; V was cut back by 1 base and J by 4 bases. Germline-derived CDR1 and CDR2 are SGHTA and FQGNSA. The CDR3 DNA reads as TGTGCCAGCAGCTTAGTTCTAGCGGGGTCAGATACGCAGTATTTT. As protein: CASSLVLAGSDTQYF.

The chain uses TRBV11-1 and TRBJ2-5; 9 bases agree with TRBD2. The CDR3 length is 14 residues. V dropped 7 bases and J dropped 5; count of bases not matched to a gene: 8. Per the germline V gene, CDR1 is SGHAT and CDR2 is FQDESV (reference sequence). The CDR3, as DNA: TGTGCCAGCATCCCAGCGGGGGGAGGGGAGACCCAGTACTTC. Translation: CASIPAGGGETQYF.

CDR3 DNA: TGTGCCAGCAGCGTAGAGGGTCTAGCGGGCTTAGAAGAGACCCAGTACTTC. It yields the protein CASSVEGLAGLEETQYF. The J gene is TRBJ2-5, the V gene TRBV9; 8 bases line up with TRBD2. V lost 0 bases and J lost 3; bases outside the gene matches: 10. This CDR3 has 17 amino acids. Germline V gene sequence: CDR1 SGDLS, CDR2 YYNGEE.

The J gene is TRBJ1-4, the V gene TRBV7-9, with 7 bases identical to TRBD1. CDR1 SEHNR and CDR2 FQNEAQ come from the germline V gene (reference sequence). V lost 5 bases and J lost 4; bases outside the gene matches: 7. This CDR3 spans 15 amino acids. CDR3 coding DNA: TGTGCCAGCAGCCAACCGACAGGGTTTAATGAAAAACTGTTTTTT. As protein: CASSQPTGFNEKLFF.

The chain uses TRBV4-1 and TRBJ1-1, with D hard to call. The CDR3 has 17 residues. Germline V gene data show CDR1 as MGHRA and CDR2 as YSYEKL. The V and J ends lost 1 base and 0 bases respectively, with 15 bases between them. This CDR3 is CASSQGWSDLMNTEAFF. In DNA form, the CDR3 reads TGCGCCAGCAGCCAAGGCTGGTCGGACTTGATGAACACTGAAGCTTTCTTT.

The genes are TRBV27 and TRBJ2-7, with 9 bases that match TRBD2. V dropped 5 bases and J dropped 7; count of bases not matched to a gene: 3. CDR1 MNHEY and CDR2 SMNVEV come from the germline V gene (reference sequence). This CDR3 has 12 amino acids. In DNA, the CDR3 is TGTGCCAGCAGTCATAGCGGGAGAGAGCAGTACTTC. Translated, it gives CASSHSGREQYF.

This chain connects TRBV9 to TRBJ2-7; 8 bases map to TRBD2. The ends lost 2 bases at V and 2 bases at J; junction bases unmatched: 6. Looked up from germline, CDR1 is SGDLS and CDR2 is YYNGEE. The length of the CDR3 is 15 residues. The CDR3 region has the DNA TGTGCCAGCAGCGTGGCTAGCGGGCCCACCTACGAGCAGTACTTC. It is translated as CASSVASGPTYEQYF.

The V gene is TRBV4-1, the J gene TRBJ2-7; TRBD1 might be the D (5 bases). Germline CDR1 MGHRA, CDR2 YSYEKL. The CDR3 is 14 amino acids. Trimming left V 0 bases short and J 2 bases short, with 8 bases between. As DNA, the CDR3 is TGCGCCAGCAGCCAAGAAGGGGTCCCCTACGAGCAGTACTTC. It yields the protein CASSQEGVPYEQYF.

This chain uses TRBV9 with TRBJ2-3; D may be TRBD1 (5 bases). The germline V and J ends were trimmed by 4 bases and 3 bases, with 15 bases remaining between them. The CDR3 is 15 residues long. The germline V gene has CDR1 SGDLS and CDR2 YYNGEE. In DNA, the CDR3 is TGTGCCAGCAGCCCATGGACATTTGGGACAGATACGCAGTATTTT. Translating gives CASSPWTFGTDTQYF.

The J gene is TRBJ2-5, the V gene TRBV28; TRBD2 might be the D (6 bases). The germline V gene has CDR1 MDHEN and CDR2 SYDVKM. V lost 0 bases and J lost 5, with 10 bases in between. This CDR3 has 14 amino acids. In nucleotides, the CDR3 is TGTGCCAGCAGTTTATGGATGCTAGCGGAGACCCAGTACTTC. Translated, it gives CASSLWMLAETQYF.

The gene calls are TRBV28 and TRBJ1-2; perhaps TRBD1 as D (6 bases). CDR3 length equals 18 residues. The V gene's germline CDR1 is MDHEN and CDR2 SYDVKM. The V and J ends lost 4 bases and 0 bases respectively, with 21 bases between them. As DNA, the CDR3 is TGTGCCAGCAGTTCCCTCATCCCCGACAGGCCCACTAACTATGGCTACACCTTC. It is translated as CASSSLIPDRPTNYGYTF.

J is TRBJ1-1 and V is TRBV10-2, with a possible D match to TRBD1 (6 bases). Looked up from germline, CDR1 is WSHSY and CDR2 is SAAADI. The CDR3 contains 14 residues. Trimming took 4 bases from V and 4 from J, leaving 13 bases between them. The CDR3 region is CASSGGQEGTEAFF. The CDR3 region has the DNA TGCGCCAGCAGTGGGGGGCAAGAGGGCACTGAAGCTTTCTTT.

V usage is TRBV7-7 and J usage is TRBJ2-1; TRBD2 matches 7 bases. This CDR3 has 12 residues. V was pared by 5 bases and J by 7 bases, with 2 bases of the junction left unmatched. The germline gives CDR1 SSHAT, CDR2 FNYEAQ (reference sequence). The DNA for the CDR3 is TGTGCCAGCAGCGCCGGGGGGAATGAGCAGTTCTTC. It specifies CASSAGGNEQFF.

The genes are TRBV7-3 and TRBJ2-1; 7 bases are a match to TRBD2. CDR3 size: 12 residues. CDR1 is SGHTA and CDR2 is FQGTGA in the germline V gene. With 1 base clipped from V and 9 bases from J, the junction kept 0 bases outside the gene matches. The CDR3, as DNA: TGTGCCAGCAGCTTAAGGGGGGGTGAGCAGTTCTTC. Residues: CASSLRGGEQFF. The entire variable domain, with the rest obtained from reference TRBV7-3 and TRBJ2-1, is as follows: GAGVSQTPSNKVTEKGKYVELRCDPISGHTALYWYRQSLGQGPEFLIYFQGTGAADDSGLPNDRFFAVRPEGSVSTLKIQRTERGDSAVYLCASSLRGGEQFFGPGTRLTVL.

With respect to this clone: Other DNA sequences in this sample translate to the same CDR3. The V gene is TRBV30, the J gene TRBJ1-6, with D possibly being TRBD1 (5 bases). The CDR3 loop spans 13 amino acids. The V end was cut by 5 bases, the J end by 7 bases, with 12 bases between. The V gene's germline CDR1 is GTSNPN and CDR2 SVGIG (reference sequence). The CDR3 region has the DNA TGTGCCTGGGCGGGGACGGTGAATTCACCCCTCCACTTT. Translating it yields CAWAGTVNSPLHF.

This sequence joins TRBV5-5 and TRBJ2-3; D remains ambiguous. V was trimmed by 4 bases and J by 2 bases, leaving 8 bases between them. The CDR3 length is 13 residues. Germline V gene data show CDR1 as SGHKS and CDR2 as YYEKEE (reference sequence). The CDR3 DNA reads TGTGCCAGCAGCCGGGTTCTCACAGATACGCAGTATTTT. It translates to CASSRVLTDTQYF.

The V gene is TRBV5-1, the J gene TRBJ2-1; 8 nucleotides match TRBD2. After removal of 4 bases from V and 0 bases from J, the junction contained 3 bases not matched to a gene. CDR1 is SGHRS and CDR2 is YFSETQ in the germline V gene. The CDR3 spans 15 residues. Here the CDR3 reads CASSLGTSSYNEQFF. The CDR3 DNA sequence: TGCGCCAGCAGCCTCGGGACTAGCTCCTACAATGAGCAGTTCTTC.

This clone was observed a single time. A junction boundary mismatches the germline segment, possibly from a read error. This chain joins TRBV9 and TRBJ2-5, with D hard to call. Germline V gives CDR1 SGDLS, CDR2 YYNGEE. The CDR3 length is 15 residues. The CDR3, as DNA: TGTGCCAGCAGTCCCCTGAAACGGAGCCAAGGGACCCAGTACTTC. Translated: CASSPLKRSQGTQYF.

The chain is built from TRBV5-8 and TRBJ2-3; the match to TRBD1 covers 7 bases. The CDR3 loop spans 15 amino acids. Trimming cost V 4 bases and J 1 base; bases outside gene matches: 6. The germline V gene has CDR1 SGHTS and CDR2 YDEGEE. The CDR3 DNA reads TGTGCCAGCAGCCACGGACAGGTCGGCACAGATACGCAGTATTTT. Translating it yields CASSHGQVGTDTQYF.

This rearrangement joins TRBV4-2 to TRBJ2-3; D is ambiguous. The CDR3 spans 12 residues. V shed 3 bases and J shed 6 bases, with 7 bases lying between them. Germline CDR1 LGHNA, CDR2 YNFKEQ. CDR3: CASSHPMDTQYF. The CDR3 DNA reads TGTGCCAGCAGCCACCCTATGGATACGCAGTATTTT.

This chain links TRBV6-1 with TRBJ2-1; perhaps TRBD1 as D (5 bases). Trimming removed 3 bases at V and 4 bases at J, with 7 bases between. The CDR3 loop spans 13 amino acids. The germline V gene has CDR1 MNHNS and CDR2 SASEGT. The CDR3 DNA reads TGTGCCAGCAGTGAGGCAGGGTACAATGAGCAGTTCTTC. Translation gives CASSEAGYNEQFF.

The gene calls are TRBV4-3 and TRBJ2-3, with 11 bases identical to TRBD2. Germline CDR1 LGHNA, CDR2 YSLEER. The CDR3 has 15 amino acids. J gave up 3 bases and V 1 base, and 0 bases lay outside the gene matches. This CDR3 reads CASSQGLAGTDTQYF. CDR3 in DNA: TGCGCCAGCAGCCAAGGACTAGCGGGAACAGATACGCAGTATTTT.

The chain joins TRBV7-9 to TRBJ2-1; 8 bases map to TRBD1. V was clipped by 4 bases and J by 5 bases; unmatched bases: 7. Germline lookup yields CDR1 SEHNR and CDR2 FQNEAQ (reference sequence). The CDR3 contains 15 residues. The CDR3 reads CASSSGQGDHNEQFF. CDR3 nucleotides: TGTGCCAGCAGCTCTGGACAGGGTGACCACAATGAGCAGTTCTTC. The full variable domain, rest sourced from reference TRBV7-9 and TRBJ2-1, is DTGVSQNPRHKITKRGQNVTFRCDPISEHNRLYWYRQTLGQGPEFLTYFQNEAQLEKSRLLSDRFSAERPKGSFSTLEIQRTEQGDSAMYLCASSSGQGDHNEQFFGPGTRLTVL.

The chain recombines TRBV25-1 with TRBJ2-1; D unclear. CDR1 and CDR2 (germline): MGHDK, SYGVNS. This CDR3 contains 14 residues. The V end lost 5 bases, the J end lost 0 bases, and 8 bases lay between the germline ends. This CDR3 reads CASSPHSSYNEQFF. The CDR3 nucleotides are TGTGCCAGCAGTCCACACAGCTCCTACAATGAGCAGTTCTTC.